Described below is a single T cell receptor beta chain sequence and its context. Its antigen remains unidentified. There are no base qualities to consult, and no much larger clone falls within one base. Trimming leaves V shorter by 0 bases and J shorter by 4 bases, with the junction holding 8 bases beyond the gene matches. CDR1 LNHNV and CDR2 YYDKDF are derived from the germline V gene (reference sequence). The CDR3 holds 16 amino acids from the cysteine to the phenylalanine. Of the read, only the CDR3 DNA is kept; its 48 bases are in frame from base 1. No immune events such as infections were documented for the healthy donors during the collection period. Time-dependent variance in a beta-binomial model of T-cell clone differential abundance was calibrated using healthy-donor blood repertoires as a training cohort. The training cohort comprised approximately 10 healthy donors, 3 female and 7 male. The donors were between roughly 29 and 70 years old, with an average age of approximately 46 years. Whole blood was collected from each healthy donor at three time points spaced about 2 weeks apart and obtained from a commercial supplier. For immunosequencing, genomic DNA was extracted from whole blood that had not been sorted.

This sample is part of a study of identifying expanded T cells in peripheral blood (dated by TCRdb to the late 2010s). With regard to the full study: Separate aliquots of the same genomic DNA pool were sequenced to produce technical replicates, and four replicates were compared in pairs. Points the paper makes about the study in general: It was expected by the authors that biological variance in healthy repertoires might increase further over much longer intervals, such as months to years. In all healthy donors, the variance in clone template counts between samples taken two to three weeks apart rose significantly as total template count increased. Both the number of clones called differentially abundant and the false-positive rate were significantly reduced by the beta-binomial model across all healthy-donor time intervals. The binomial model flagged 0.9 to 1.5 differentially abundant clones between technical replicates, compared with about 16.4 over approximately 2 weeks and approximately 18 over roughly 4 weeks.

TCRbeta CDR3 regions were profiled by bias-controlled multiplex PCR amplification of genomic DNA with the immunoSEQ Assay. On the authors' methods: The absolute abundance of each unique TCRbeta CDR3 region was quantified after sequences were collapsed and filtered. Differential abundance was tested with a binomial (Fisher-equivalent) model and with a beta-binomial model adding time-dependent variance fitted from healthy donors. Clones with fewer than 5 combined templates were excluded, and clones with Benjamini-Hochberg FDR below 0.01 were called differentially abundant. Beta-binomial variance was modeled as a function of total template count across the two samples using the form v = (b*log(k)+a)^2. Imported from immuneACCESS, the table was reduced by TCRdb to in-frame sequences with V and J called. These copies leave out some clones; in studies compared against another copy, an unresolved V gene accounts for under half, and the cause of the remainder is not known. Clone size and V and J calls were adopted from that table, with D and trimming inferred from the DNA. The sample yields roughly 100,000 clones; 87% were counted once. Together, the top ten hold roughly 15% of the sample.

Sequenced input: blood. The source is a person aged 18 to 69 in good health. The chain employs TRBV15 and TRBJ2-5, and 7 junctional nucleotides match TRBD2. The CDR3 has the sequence CATSRDQTSQGETQYF. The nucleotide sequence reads TGTGCCACCAGCAGAGATCAGACTAGCCAGGGAGAGACCCAGTACTTC. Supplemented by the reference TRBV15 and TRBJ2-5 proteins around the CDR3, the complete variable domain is DAMVIQNPRYQVTQFGKPVTLSCSQTLNHNVMYWYQQKSSQAPKLLFHYYDKDFNNEADTPDNFQSRRPNTSFCFLDIRSPGLGDTAMYLCATSRDQTSQGETQYFGPGTRLLVL.